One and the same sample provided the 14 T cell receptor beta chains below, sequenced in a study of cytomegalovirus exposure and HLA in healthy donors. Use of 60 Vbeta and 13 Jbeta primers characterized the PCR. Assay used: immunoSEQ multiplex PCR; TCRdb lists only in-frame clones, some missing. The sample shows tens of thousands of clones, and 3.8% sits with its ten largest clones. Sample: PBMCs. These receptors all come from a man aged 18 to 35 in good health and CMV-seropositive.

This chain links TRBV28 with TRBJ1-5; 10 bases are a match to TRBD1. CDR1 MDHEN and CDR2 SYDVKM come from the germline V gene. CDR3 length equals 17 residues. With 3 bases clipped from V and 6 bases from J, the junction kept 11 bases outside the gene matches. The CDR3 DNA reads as TGTGCCAGCAGTTTGGGGATAGGGACAGGGGCGTCTCAGCCCCAGCATTTT. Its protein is CASSLGIGTGASQPQHF.

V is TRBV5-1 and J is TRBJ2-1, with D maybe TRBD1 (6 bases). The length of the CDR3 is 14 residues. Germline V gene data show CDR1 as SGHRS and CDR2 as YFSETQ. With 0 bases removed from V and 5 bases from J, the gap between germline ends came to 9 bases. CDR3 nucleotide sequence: TGCGCCAGCAGCTTGGGGGGGCCTAACAATGAGCAGTTCTTC. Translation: CASSLGGPNNEQFF.

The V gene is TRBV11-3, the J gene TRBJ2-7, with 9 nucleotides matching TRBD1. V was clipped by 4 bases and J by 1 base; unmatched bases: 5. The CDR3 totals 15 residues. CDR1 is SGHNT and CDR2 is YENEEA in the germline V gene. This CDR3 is CASSSGTGSSYEQYF. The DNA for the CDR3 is TGTGCCAGCAGCTCCGGGACAGGGAGTTCCTACGAGCAGTACTTC.

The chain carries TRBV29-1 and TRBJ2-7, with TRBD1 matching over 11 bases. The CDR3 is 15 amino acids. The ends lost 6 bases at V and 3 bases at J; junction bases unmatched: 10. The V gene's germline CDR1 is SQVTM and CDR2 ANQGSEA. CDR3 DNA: TGCAGCGTCTATACAACCGGGACAGGGGGCTACGAGCAGTACTTC. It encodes CSVYTTGTGGYEQYF.

This CDR3 is CASRKLQGTEAFF. CDR3 DNA sequence: TGTGCCAGCCGTAAACTACAGGGGACTGAAGCTTTCTTT. J is TRBJ1-1 and V is TRBV14; 7 bases are a match to TRBD1. After removal of 8 bases from V and 5 bases from J, the junction contained 8 bases not matched to a gene. The CDR3 contains 13 residues. Germline CDR1 SGHDN, CDR2 FVKESK.

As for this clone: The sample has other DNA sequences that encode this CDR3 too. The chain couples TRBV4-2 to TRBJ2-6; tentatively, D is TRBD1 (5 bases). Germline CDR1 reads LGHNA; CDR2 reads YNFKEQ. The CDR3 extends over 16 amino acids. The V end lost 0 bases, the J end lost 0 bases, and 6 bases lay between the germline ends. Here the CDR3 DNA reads TGTGCCAGCAGCCAAGATGACAGCTCTGGGGCCAACGTCCTGACTTTC. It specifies CASSQDDSSGANVLTF.

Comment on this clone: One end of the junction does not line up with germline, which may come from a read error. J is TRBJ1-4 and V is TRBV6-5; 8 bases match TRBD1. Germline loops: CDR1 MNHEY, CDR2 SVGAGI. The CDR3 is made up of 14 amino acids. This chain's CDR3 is CASSGTGLDEKPFF. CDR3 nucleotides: TGTGCCAGCAGTGGGACAGGCCTCGATGAAAAACCGTTTTTT.

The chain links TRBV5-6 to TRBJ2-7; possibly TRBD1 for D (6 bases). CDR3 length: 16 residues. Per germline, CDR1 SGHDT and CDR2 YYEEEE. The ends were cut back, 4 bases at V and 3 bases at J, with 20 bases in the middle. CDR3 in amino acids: CASSITGSSALYEQYF. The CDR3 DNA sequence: TGTGCCAGCAGCATAACAGGGTCCTCAGCCCTCTACGAGCAGTACTTC. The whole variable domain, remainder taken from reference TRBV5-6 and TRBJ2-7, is DAGVTQSPTHLIKTRGQQVTLRCSPKSGHDTVSWYQQALGQGPQFIFQYYEEEERQRGNFPDRFSGHQFPNYSSELNVNALLLGDSALYLCASSITGSSALYEQYFGPGTRLTVT.

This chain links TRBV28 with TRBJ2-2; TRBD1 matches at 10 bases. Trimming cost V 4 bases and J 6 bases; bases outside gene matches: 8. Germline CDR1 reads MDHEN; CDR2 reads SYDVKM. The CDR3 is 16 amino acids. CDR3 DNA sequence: TGTGCCAGCAGTTCCTACCGGGACAGGGGACCCGGGGAGCTGTTTTTT. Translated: CASSSYRDRGPGELFF.

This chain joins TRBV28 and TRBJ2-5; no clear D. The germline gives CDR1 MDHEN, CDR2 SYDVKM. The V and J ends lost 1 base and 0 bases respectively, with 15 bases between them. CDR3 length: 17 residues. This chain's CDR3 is CASSLFHGLPYQETQYF. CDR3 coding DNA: TGTGCCAGCAGTTTATTTCATGGCCTTCCGTACCAAGAGACCCAGTACTTC.

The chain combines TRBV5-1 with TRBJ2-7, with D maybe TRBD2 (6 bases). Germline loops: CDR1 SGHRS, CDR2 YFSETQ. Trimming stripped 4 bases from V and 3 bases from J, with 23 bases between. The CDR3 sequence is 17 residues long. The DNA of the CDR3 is TGCGCCAGCAGCCCTGACCGCGGGACGGTCCATAACTACGAGCAGTACTTC. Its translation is CASSPDRGTVHNYEQYF.

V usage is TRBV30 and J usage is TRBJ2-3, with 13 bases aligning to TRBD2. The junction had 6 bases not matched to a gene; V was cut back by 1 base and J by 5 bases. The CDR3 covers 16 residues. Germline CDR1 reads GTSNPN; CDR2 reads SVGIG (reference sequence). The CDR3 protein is CAWSGGLAGFEDTQYF. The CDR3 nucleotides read TGTGCCTGGAGTGGGGGACTAGCGGGGTTTGAAGATACGCAGTATTTT. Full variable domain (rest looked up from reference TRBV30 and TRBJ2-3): SQTIHQWPATLVQPVGSPLSLECTVEGTSNPNLYWYRQAAGRGLQLLFYSVGIGQISSEVPQNLSASRPQDRQFILSSKKLLLSDSGFYLCAWSGGLAGFEDTQYFGPGTRLTVL.

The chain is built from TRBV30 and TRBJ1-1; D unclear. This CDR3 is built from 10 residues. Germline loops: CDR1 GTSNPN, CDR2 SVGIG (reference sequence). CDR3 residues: CASLNTEAFF. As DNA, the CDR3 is TGTGCATCTTTGAACACTGAAGCTTTCTTT.

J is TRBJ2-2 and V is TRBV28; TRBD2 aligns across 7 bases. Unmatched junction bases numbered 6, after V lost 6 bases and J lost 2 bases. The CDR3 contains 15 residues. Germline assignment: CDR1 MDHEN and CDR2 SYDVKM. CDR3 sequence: CASSPSGRNTGELFF. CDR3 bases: TGTGCCAGCAGCCCTAGCGGCCGAAACACCGGGGAGCTGTTTTTT.